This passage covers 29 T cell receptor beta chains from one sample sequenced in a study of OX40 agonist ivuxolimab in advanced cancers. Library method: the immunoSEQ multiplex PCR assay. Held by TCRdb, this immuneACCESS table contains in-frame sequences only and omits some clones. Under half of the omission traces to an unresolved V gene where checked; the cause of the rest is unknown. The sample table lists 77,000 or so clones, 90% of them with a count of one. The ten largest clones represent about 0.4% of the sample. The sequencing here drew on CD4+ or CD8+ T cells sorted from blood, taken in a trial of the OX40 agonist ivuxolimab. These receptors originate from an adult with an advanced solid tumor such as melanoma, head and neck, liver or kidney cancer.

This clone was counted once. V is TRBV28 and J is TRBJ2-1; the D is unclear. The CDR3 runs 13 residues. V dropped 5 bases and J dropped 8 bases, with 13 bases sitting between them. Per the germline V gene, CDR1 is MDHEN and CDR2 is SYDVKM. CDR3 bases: TGTGCCAGCAGTACGGCCATGCAGGATGAGCAGTTCTTC. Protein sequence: CASSTAMQDEQFF.

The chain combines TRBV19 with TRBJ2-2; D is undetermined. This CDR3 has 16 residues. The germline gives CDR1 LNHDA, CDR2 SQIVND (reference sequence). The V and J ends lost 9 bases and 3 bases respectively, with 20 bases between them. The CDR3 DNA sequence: TGTGCCAGAGTCTTTGGGCCTCGAGGAGACACCGGGGAGCTGTTTTTT. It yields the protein CARVFGPRGDTGELFF.

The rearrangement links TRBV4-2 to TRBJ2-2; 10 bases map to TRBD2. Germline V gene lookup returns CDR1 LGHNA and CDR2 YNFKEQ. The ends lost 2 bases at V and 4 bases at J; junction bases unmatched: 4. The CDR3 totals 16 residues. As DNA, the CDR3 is TGTGCCAGCAGCCAAAATAGCGGGGGGCCCACCGGGGAGCTGTTTTTT. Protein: CASSQNSGGPTGELFF.

CDR3 sequence reads: CASSGYNTQYF. The CDR3, as DNA: TGTGCCAGCAGTGGATACAATACGCAGTATTTT. This chain links TRBV2 with TRBJ2-3; D unresolved. Germline V gives CDR1 SNHLY, CDR2 FYNNEI. V lost 4 bases and J 7 bases, leaving 6 bases between the germline ends. The CDR3 consists of 11 residues.

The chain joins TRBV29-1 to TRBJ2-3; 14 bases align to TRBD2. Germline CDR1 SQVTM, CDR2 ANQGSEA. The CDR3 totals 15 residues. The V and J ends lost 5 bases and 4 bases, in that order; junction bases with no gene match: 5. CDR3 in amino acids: CSVSTSGGAPDTQYF. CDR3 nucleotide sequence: TGCAGCGTTTCGACTAGCGGGGGGGCCCCAGATACGCAGTATTTT.

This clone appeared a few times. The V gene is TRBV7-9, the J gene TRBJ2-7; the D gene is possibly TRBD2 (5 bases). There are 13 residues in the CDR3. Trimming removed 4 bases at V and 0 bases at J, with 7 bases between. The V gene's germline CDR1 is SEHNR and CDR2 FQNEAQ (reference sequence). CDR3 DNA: TGTGCCAGCAGCTCCGGGATCTCCTACGAGCAGTACTTC. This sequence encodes CASSSGISYEQYF.

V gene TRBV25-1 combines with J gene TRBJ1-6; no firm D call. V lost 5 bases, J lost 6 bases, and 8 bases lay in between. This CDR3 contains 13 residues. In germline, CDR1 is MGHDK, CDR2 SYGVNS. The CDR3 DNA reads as TGTGCCAGCAGTCAAGTGGGTAATTCACCCCTCCACTTT. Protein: CASSQVGNSPLHF.

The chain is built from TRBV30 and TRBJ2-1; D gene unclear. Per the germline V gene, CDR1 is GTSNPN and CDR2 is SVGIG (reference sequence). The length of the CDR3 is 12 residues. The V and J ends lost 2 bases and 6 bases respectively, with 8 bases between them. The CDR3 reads CAWSRSLNEQFF. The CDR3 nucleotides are TGTGCCTGGAGTCGATCCCTCAATGAGCAGTTCTTC.

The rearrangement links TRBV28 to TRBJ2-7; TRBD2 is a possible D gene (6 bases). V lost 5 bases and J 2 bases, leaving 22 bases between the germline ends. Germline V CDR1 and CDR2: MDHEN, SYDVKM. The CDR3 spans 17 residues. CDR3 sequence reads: CASSGPEGTPSPYEQYF. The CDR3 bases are TGTGCCAGCAGTGGCCCGGAGGGGACTCCTTCACCCTACGAGCAGTACTTC.

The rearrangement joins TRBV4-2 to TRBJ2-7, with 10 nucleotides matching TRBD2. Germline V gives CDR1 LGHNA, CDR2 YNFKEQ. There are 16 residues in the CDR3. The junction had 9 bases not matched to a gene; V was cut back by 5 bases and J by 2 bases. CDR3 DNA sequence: TGTGCCAGCAGCTCCTTCCCAGCGGGAGGGACCTACGAGCAGTACTTC. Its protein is CASSSFPAGGTYEQYF.

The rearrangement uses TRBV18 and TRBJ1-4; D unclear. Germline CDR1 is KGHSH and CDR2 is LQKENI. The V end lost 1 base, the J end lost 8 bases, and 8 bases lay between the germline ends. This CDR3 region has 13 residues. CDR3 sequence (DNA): TGTGCCAGCTCACCACTGTCCGAGGAAAAACTGTTTTTT. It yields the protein CASSPLSEEKLFF.

The CDR3 DNA reads TGCGCCAGCAGCCAAGATTCTAGCGGGGTCTACAATGAGCAGTTCTTC. Protein product: CASSQDSSGVYNEQFF. The chain combines TRBV4-1 with TRBJ2-1, with 9 positions matching TRBD2. The V gene end was trimmed by 0 bases and the J gene end by 3 bases; junction bases not matched to a gene: 3. The CDR3 has 16 residues. The germline V gene has CDR1 MGHRA and CDR2 YSYEKL.

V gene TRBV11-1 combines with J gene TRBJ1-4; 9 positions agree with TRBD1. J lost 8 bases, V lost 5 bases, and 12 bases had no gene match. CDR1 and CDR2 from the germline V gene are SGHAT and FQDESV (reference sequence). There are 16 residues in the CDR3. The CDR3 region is CASSPGQGISHEKLFF. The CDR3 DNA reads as TGTGCCAGCAGCCCGGGACAGGGTATCTCCCACGAAAAACTGTTTTTT.

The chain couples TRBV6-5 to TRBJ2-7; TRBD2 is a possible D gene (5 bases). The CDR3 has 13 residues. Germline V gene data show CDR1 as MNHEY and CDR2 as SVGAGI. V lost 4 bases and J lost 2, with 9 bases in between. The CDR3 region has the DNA TGTGCCAGCAGTTCTAGCCGAACCTACGAGCAGTACTTC. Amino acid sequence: CASSSSRTYEQYF.

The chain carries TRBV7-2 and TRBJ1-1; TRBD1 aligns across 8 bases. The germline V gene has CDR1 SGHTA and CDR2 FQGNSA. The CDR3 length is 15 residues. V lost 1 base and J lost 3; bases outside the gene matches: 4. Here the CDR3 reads CASSLVTGADTEAFF. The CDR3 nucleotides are TGTGCCAGCAGCTTAGTGACAGGGGCGGACACTGAAGCTTTCTTT.

The CDR3 reads CASSFGGQDGYGYTF. The CDR3 DNA sequence: TGCGCCAGCAGCTTTGGGGGACAGGATGGGTATGGCTACACCTTC. The genes are TRBV5-1 and TRBJ1-2, with 8 positions matching TRBD1. Germline V gives CDR1 SGHRS, CDR2 YFSETQ. J was trimmed by 5 bases and V by 2 bases; bases with no gene match: 8. The CDR3 extends over 15 amino acids.

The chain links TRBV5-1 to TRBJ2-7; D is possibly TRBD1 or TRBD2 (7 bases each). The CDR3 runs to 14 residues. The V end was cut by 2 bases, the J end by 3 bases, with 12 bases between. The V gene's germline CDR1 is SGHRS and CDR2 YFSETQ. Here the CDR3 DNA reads TGCGCCAGCAGCTTCCAGGGGGGGGGCTACGAGCAGTACTTC. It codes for CASSFQGGGYEQYF.

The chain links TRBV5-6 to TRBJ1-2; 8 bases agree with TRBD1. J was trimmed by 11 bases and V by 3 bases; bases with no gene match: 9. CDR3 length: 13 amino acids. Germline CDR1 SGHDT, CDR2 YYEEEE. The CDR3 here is CASSSGRQGAYTF. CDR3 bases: TGTGCCAGCAGCTCTGGCCGGCAGGGGGCTTACACCTTC.

The CDR3 spells CASSGRDTSYEQYF. The CDR3 bases are TGTGCCAGCAGTGGCCGGGACACCTCCTACGAGCAGTACTTC. The genes are TRBV28 and TRBJ2-7, with a weak D call TRBD1 (6 bases). Germline-derived CDR1 and CDR2 are MDHEN and SYDVKM. The length of the CDR3 is 14 residues. Trimming cost V 5 bases and J 0 bases, with 11 bases left between them. The variable domain in full, completed from reference TRBV28 and TRBJ2-7, reads DVKVTQSSRYLVKRTGEKVFLECVQDMDHENMFWYRQDPGLGLRLIYFSYDVKMKEKGDIPEGYSVSREKKERFSLILESASTNQTSMYLCASSGRDTSYEQYFGPGTRLTVT.

CDR3 sequence: CASSPARANTGELFF. CDR3 sequence (DNA): TGCGCCAGCAGCCCCGCTCGTGCGAACACCGGGGAGCTGTTTTTT. V gene TRBV5-1 combines with J gene TRBJ2-2; D ambiguous. The CDR3 length is 15 residues. Between the trimmed V and J ends, which lost 4 bases and 0 bases, there was a span of 10 bases. Germline CDR1 and CDR2: SGHRS and YFSETQ.

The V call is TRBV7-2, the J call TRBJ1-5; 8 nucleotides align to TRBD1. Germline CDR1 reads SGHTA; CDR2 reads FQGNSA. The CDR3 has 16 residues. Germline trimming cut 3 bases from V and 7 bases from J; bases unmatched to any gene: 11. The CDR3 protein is CASSLAGGAGRQPQHF. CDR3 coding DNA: TGTGCCAGCAGCTTGGCAGGGGGCGCAGGGCGGCAGCCCCAGCATTTT.

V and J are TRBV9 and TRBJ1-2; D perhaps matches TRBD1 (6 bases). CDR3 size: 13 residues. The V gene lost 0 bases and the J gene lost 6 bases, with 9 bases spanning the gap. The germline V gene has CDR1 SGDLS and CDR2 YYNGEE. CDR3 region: CASSVGAGDGYTF. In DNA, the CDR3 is TGTGCCAGCAGCGTAGGGGCAGGGGATGGCTACACCTTC.

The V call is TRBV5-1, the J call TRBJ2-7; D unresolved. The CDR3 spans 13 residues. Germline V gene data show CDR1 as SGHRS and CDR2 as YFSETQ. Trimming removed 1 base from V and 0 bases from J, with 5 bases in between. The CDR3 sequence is CASSLTGSYEQYF. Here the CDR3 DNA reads TGCGCCAGCAGCTTGACCGGCTCCTACGAGCAGTACTTC.

The CDR3 spells CASTPTGGQGRGYTF. CDR3 sequence (DNA): TGTGCCAGCACTCCTACTGGGGGACAGGGCAGAGGCTACACCTTC. The rearrangement uses TRBV6-1 and TRBJ1-2; 9 bases are a match to TRBD1. From germline, CDR1 is MNHNS and CDR2 SASEGT. There are 15 residues in the CDR3. J gave up 8 bases and V 7 bases, and 14 bases lay outside the gene matches.

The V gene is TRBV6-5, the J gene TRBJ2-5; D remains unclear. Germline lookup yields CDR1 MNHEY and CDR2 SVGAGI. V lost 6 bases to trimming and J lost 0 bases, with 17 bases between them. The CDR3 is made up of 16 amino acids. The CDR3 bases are TGTGCCAGCAGCTACGGAAAACAGCCAAACCAAGAGACCCAGTACTTC. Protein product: CASSYGKQPNQETQYF.

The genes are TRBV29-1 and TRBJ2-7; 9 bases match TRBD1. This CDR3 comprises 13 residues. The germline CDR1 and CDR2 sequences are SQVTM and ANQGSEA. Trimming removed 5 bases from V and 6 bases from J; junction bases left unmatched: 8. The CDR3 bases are TGCAGCGTTTCGTTACAGGGGGCTGGCGAGCAGTACTTC. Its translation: CSVSLQGAGEQYF.

The CDR3 DNA reads as TGTGCCAGCAGCACAGGGTCCGCAGGGGGTCCTAGCACAGATACGCAGTATTTT. Translating it yields CASSTGSAGGPSTDTQYF. This chain joins TRBV28 and TRBJ2-3, with 7 bases lining up with TRBD1. The junction had 15 bases not matched to a gene; V was cut back by 6 bases and J by 0 bases. The CDR3 sequence is 18 residues long. Germline CDR1 is MDHEN and CDR2 is SYDVKM.

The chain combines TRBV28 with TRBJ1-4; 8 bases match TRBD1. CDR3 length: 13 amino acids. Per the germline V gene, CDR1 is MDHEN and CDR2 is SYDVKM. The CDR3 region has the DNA TGTGCTTTAGGACAGGGATCGGATGAAAAACTGTTTTTT. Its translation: CALGQGSDEKLFF.

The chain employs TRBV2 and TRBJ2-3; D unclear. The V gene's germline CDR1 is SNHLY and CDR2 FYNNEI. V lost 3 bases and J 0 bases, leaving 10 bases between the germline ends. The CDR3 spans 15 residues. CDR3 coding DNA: TGTGCCAGCAGTGACCAAACGCGAAGCACAGATACGCAGTATTTT. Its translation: CASSDQTRSTDTQYF.